The text below deals with one TCR beta chain. The data were taken from a study of cytomegalovirus exposure and HLA in healthy donors. PCR was performed using 60 Vbeta and 13 Jbeta primers. Here immunoSEQ multiplex PCR was the method, and the copy in TCRdb shows in-frame clones only, minus some. This table has about 150,000 clones, around 74% appearing once. This CDR3 region has 14 residues. After removal of 6 bases from V and 5 bases from J, the junction contained 8 bases not matched to a gene. The germline V gene has CDR1 MNHEY and CDR2 SVGAGI. The clonotype originates from a man aged 18 to 29 in good health and CMV-seropositive. V usage is TRBV6-5 and J usage is TRBJ2-7; 9 nucleotides align to TRBD1. Input material: PBMCs. The CDR3 DNA reads TGTGCCAGCAGCCGAGGGGACAGGGTCCACGAGCAGTACTTC. It codes for CASSRGDRVHEQYF.